A selection of T cell receptor beta chains follows, all from one sample in a study of shared clonotypes between healthy human individuals. This table comes from immunoSEQ multiplex PCR, and its TCRdb copy is limited to in-frame clones, with some not included. In the table there are about 2 million clones, about 94% of which are singletons. The sample comprised naive CD8+ T cells sorted from blood. Receptor source: a man aged 18 to 35 in good health. The CDR3 runs from the conserved cysteine through the conserved F or W. Fields, in order: clone size, D gene, J gene, V gene, CDR3 DNA, CDR3 protein. D genes are given only for firm matches. Clone size is not always given. Where it is, it says once, few, many or a class for expanded clones.

clone_size: -
d_call: -
j_call: TRBJ2-5
v_call: TRBV4-2
cdr3_nt: TGTGCCAGCAGCCAAGGATGGGTAACAGAGGGTGCGGAGACCCAGTACTTC
cdr3_aa: CASSQGWVTEGAETQYF

clone_size: -
d_call: -
j_call: TRBJ2-3
v_call: TRBV11-2
cdr3_nt: TGTGCCAGCAGCTTAGGGACAGCGAACACAGATACGCAGTATTTT
cdr3_aa: CASSLGTANTDTQYF

clone_size: -
d_call: -
j_call: TRBJ2-1
v_call: TRBV5-8
cdr3_nt: TGTGCCAGCAGCCCGAATGAGCAGTTCTTC
cdr3_aa: CASSPNEQFF

clone_size: -
d_call: TRBD1
j_call: TRBJ1-2
v_call: TRBV7-2
cdr3_nt: TGTGCCAGCAGCCCCGGGACAGGATATGGCTACACCTTC
cdr3_aa: CASSPGTGYGYTF

clone_size: -
d_call: TRBD1
j_call: TRBJ1-5
v_call: TRBV7-9
cdr3_nt: TGTGCCAGCAGTTCGGACAGGGAAGGACAGCCCCAGCATTTT
cdr3_aa: CASSSDREGQPQHF

clone_size: -
d_call: -
j_call: TRBJ1-1
v_call: TRBV28
cdr3_nt: TGTGCCAGCAGGTTCACAGGGCGGGAAGCTTTCTTT
cdr3_aa: CASRFTGREAFF

clone_size: once
d_call: -
j_call: TRBJ2-7
v_call: TRBV11-2
cdr3_nt: TGTGCCAGCAGCTTATTATTCGAGCAGTACTTC
cdr3_aa: CASSLLFEQYF

clone_size: -
d_call: TRBD2
j_call: TRBJ2-5
v_call: TRBV29-1
cdr3_nt: TGCAGCGTTGAAGAGTATAGCGGGAATCAAGAGACCCAGTACTTC
cdr3_aa: CSVEEYSGNQETQYF

clone_size: once
d_call: -
j_call: TRBJ2-6
v_call: TRBV18
cdr3_nt: TGTGCCAGCTCACCACGGGATGGGGCCAACGTCCTGACTTTC
cdr3_aa: CASSPRDGANVLTF

clone_size: -
d_call: -
j_call: TRBJ2-5
v_call: TRBV19
cdr3_nt: TGTGCCAGTACCCCCAATCCAAGGGAGACCCAGTACTTC
cdr3_aa: CASTPNPRETQYF

clone_size: -
d_call: TRBD2
j_call: TRBJ2-1
v_call: TRBV5-6
cdr3_nt: TGTGCCAGCAGCGAAGCGGGGGCCCCCTACAATGAGCAGTTCTTC
cdr3_aa: CASSEAGAPYNEQFF

clone_size: -
d_call: -
j_call: TRBJ1-2
v_call: TRBV5-8
cdr3_nt: TGTGCCAGCAGCTTGGAATCCCCAGGGCTCGGTGGCTACACCTTC
cdr3_aa: CASSLESPGLGGYTF

clone_size: -
d_call: -
j_call: TRBJ2-7
v_call: TRBV4-1
cdr3_nt: TGCGCCAGCAGCCAAGAAAACAGGGTTCGGCTCGAGCAGTACTTC
cdr3_aa: CASSQENRVRLEQYF

clone_size: -
d_call: -
j_call: TRBJ1-2
v_call: TRBV13
cdr3_nt: TGTGCCAGCAGCTTTCCCGGTACTAACTATGGCTACACCTTC
cdr3_aa: CASSFPGTNYGYTF

clone_size: -
d_call: TRBD1
j_call: TRBJ1-1
v_call: TRBV19
cdr3_nt: TGTGCCAGTAGTTCCCTGGGACAGGAGATGAACACTGAAGCTTTCTTT
cdr3_aa: CASSSLGQEMNTEAFF

clone_size: -
d_call: -
j_call: TRBJ2-1
v_call: TRBV5-1
cdr3_nt: TGCGCCAGCAGCTTCGGGGGATGGGACAATGAGCAGTTCTTC
cdr3_aa: CASSFGGWDNEQFF

clone_size: -
d_call: -
j_call: TRBJ2-7
v_call: TRBV6-5
cdr3_nt: TGTGCCAGCAGTTACTCGGGGGCGGGATTCTACGAGCAGTACTTC
cdr3_aa: CASSYSGAGFYEQYF

clone_size: -
d_call: -
j_call: TRBJ2-3
v_call: TRBV27
cdr3_nt: TGTGCCAGCAGTTTAGTACTTAGCACAGATACGCAGTATTTT
cdr3_aa: CASSLVLSTDTQYF

clone_size: -
d_call: TRBD1
j_call: TRBJ2-7
v_call: TRBV6-1
cdr3_nt: TGTGCCAGCAGTGGCAGAGCGGGACAGGGGTTTTACGAGCAGTACTTC
cdr3_aa: CASSGRAGQGFYEQYF

clone_size: -
d_call: -
j_call: TRBJ2-3
v_call: TRBV4-1
cdr3_nt: TGCGCCAGCAGCCAGGGACCCGCTGGGGATACGCAGTATTTT
cdr3_aa: CASSQGPAGDTQYF

clone_size: -
d_call: -
j_call: TRBJ2-5
v_call: TRBV4-3
cdr3_nt: TGCGCCAGCAGCCAAGCAGACAGACCCGTAGAGACCCAGTACTTC
cdr3_aa: CASSQADRPVETQYF

clone_size: -
d_call: -
j_call: TRBJ2-7
v_call: TRBV13
cdr3_nt: TGTGCCAGCAGCTTAGCCCTGCTCTACGAGCAGTACTTC
cdr3_aa: CASSLALLYEQYF

clone_size: -
d_call: -
j_call: TRBJ2-2
v_call: TRBV7-9
cdr3_nt: TGTGCCAGCAGCCCGGTTAGCCCCACCGGGGAGCTGTTTTTT
cdr3_aa: CASSPVSPTGELFF

clone_size: -
d_call: -
j_call: TRBJ2-7
v_call: TRBV2
cdr3_nt: TGTGCCAGCAGTGAACCCCGGGAAGGCTTTTACGAGCAGTACTTC
cdr3_aa: CASSEPREGFYEQYF

clone_size: -
d_call: -
j_call: TRBJ2-7
v_call: TRBV2
cdr3_nt: TGTGCCAGCAGTGAGTTCCAGCCCCGAGGGTACGAGCAGTACTTC
cdr3_aa: CASSEFQPRGYEQYF

clone_size: once
d_call: TRBD2
j_call: TRBJ2-3
v_call: TRBV13
cdr3_nt: TGTGCCAGCAGCCTCGGGGGGGATACGCAGTATTTT
cdr3_aa: CASSLGGDTQYF

clone_size: -
d_call: -
j_call: TRBJ1-1
v_call: TRBV29-1
cdr3_nt: TGCAGCGTCGCGGACAGACTAGAAGCTTTCTTT
cdr3_aa: CSVADRLEAFF

clone_size: once
d_call: TRBD1
j_call: TRBJ2-2
v_call: TRBV2
cdr3_nt: TGTGCCAGCAGCGGACAGGGGAACACCGGGGAGCTGTTTTTT
cdr3_aa: CASSGQGNTGELFF

clone_size: -
d_call: -
j_call: TRBJ1-5
v_call: TRBV13
cdr3_nt: TGTGCCAGCAGCCGATCGGACGGCGACGGGGAGAACGGCAATCAGCCCCAGCATTTT
cdr3_aa: CASSRSDGDGENGNQPQHF

clone_size: -
d_call: -
j_call: TRBJ2-7
v_call: TRBV7-8
cdr3_nt: TGTGCCAGCAGCTTACGGCAACCCTACGAGCAGTACTTC
cdr3_aa: CASSLRQPYEQYF

clone_size: -
d_call: TRBD2
j_call: TRBJ2-1
v_call: TRBV5-6
cdr3_nt: TGTGCCAGCAGCCTGCTACTAGCGGGCTACTACAATGAGCAGTTCTTC
cdr3_aa: CASSLLLAGYYNEQFF

clone_size: few
d_call: -
j_call: TRBJ2-7
v_call: TRBV4-1
cdr3_nt: TGCGCCAGCAGCCAAGAAGACAGGAGCTCCTACGAGCAGTACTTC
cdr3_aa: CASSQEDRSSYEQYF

clone_size: -
d_call: -
j_call: TRBJ1-1
v_call: TRBV6-5
cdr3_nt: TGTGCCAGTCACCCGGGGGGAACTGAAGCTTTCTTT
cdr3_aa: CASHPGGTEAFF

clone_size: -
d_call: -
j_call: TRBJ2-7
v_call: TRBV4-1
cdr3_nt: TGCGCCAGCAGTTGGCAGGACTCCTACGAGCAGTACTTC
cdr3_aa: CASSWQDSYEQYF

clone_size: -
d_call: TRBD1
j_call: TRBJ2-7
v_call: TRBV5-5
cdr3_nt: TGTGCCAGCAGACGGGGACAGTCCTACGAGCAGTACTTC
cdr3_aa: CASRRGQSYEQYF

clone_size: -
d_call: -
j_call: TRBJ2-5
v_call: TRBV11-1
cdr3_nt: TGTGCCAGCAGCTTAGTAGTGGGATGGGGGCAAGAGACCCAGTACTTC
cdr3_aa: CASSLVVGWGQETQYF

clone_size: -
d_call: -
j_call: TRBJ2-1
v_call: TRBV4-3
cdr3_nt: TGCGCCAGCAGCCAAGTATACAGCTCAGGAGAGCAGTTCTTC
cdr3_aa: CASSQVYSSGEQFF

clone_size: -
d_call: TRBD2
j_call: TRBJ2-7
v_call: TRBV7-9
cdr3_nt: TGTGCCAGCAGCCAAACGACTAGCGGGAGGTACGAGCAGTACTTC
cdr3_aa: CASSQTTSGRYEQYF

clone_size: -
d_call: -
j_call: TRBJ1-6
v_call: TRBV4-1
cdr3_nt: TGCGCCAGCAGCCAAAAACCACCGTCGCCCCTCCACTTT
cdr3_aa: CASSQKPPSPLHF

clone_size: -
d_call: TRBD2
j_call: TRBJ2-1
v_call: TRBV25-1
cdr3_nt: TGTGCCAGCAGTGAGGGCGGGGGGGCCTACAATGAGCAGTTCTTC
cdr3_aa: CASSEGGGAYNEQFF

clone_size: -
d_call: TRBD2
j_call: TRBJ2-5
v_call: TRBV9
cdr3_nt: TGTGCCAGCAGCCCTAGACTAGCCCGGCAAGAGACCCAGTACTTC
cdr3_aa: CASSPRLARQETQYF

clone_size: -
d_call: -
j_call: TRBJ2-1
v_call: TRBV4-3
cdr3_nt: TGCGCCAGCAGCCACCAGGAGGGGGAGGGCCTTTATGAGCAGTTCTTC
cdr3_aa: CASSHQEGEGLYEQFF

clone_size: -
d_call: -
j_call: TRBJ1-2
v_call: TRBV28
cdr3_nt: TGTGCCAGCAGCCAACGTGTAGGGTGGGGTTATAACTATGGCTACACCTTC
cdr3_aa: CASSQRVGWGYNYGYTF

clone_size: -
d_call: -
j_call: TRBJ2-7
v_call: TRBV18
cdr3_nt: TGTGCCAGCTCACCACTACAGCACCTTTCCTACGAGCAGTACTTC
cdr3_aa: CASSPLQHLSYEQYF

clone_size: -
d_call: -
j_call: TRBJ2-2
v_call: TRBV5-1
cdr3_nt: TGCGCCAGCAGCTTGAACCCTCAGGGGTTTGTGAGCACCGGGGAGCTGTTTTTT
cdr3_aa: CASSLNPQGFVSTGELFF

clone_size: -
d_call: -
j_call: TRBJ2-1
v_call: TRBV11-2
cdr3_nt: TGTGCCAGCAGCTTAGATCACTTTAATGAGCAGTTCTTC
cdr3_aa: CASSLDHFNEQFF